The 23 T cell receptor beta chains below were found in one sample sequenced in a study of blood T cell repertoires in COVID-19. Assay: immunoSEQ multiplex PCR; the TCRdb copy retains only in-frame clones and omits some. In the table there are 310,000 or so clones, 85% to 90% of which are singletons. Sequences were obtained from peripheral blood. The source of these receptors is a woman aged 45-65 years with active or convalescent COVID-19.

This clone was recorded a few times. The chain couples TRBV18 to TRBJ1-2; D call uncertain. Trimming cost V 3 bases and J 7 bases, with 9 bases left between them. Looked up from germline, CDR1 is KGHSH and CDR2 is LQKENI. CDR3 length: 12 residues. This CDR3 is CASSPEGAGYTF. The CDR3 DNA follows: TGTGCCAGCTCACCGGAGGGCGCTGGCTACACCTTC.

This clone was counted only a few times. CDR3 amino acids: CASSEQTGNTIYF. The CDR3 DNA reads as TGTGCCAGCAGTGAACAGACTGGAAACACCATATATTTT. The chain combines TRBV6-1 with TRBJ1-3; no definite D call. The germline gives CDR1 MNHNS, CDR2 SASEGT. The germline V and J ends were trimmed by 2 bases and 2 bases, with 4 bases remaining between them. The CDR3 loop spans 13 amino acids.

The count of this clone is one. The CDR3 here is CASSHLEVRDSYGYTF. In DNA, the CDR3 is TGTGCCAGCAGCCATTTGGAAGTCCGGGACAGCTATGGCTACACCTTC. The gene calls are TRBV3-1 (or the pseudogene TRBV3-2) and TRBJ1-2, with 7 bases fitting TRBD1. V lost 3 bases and J lost 4; bases outside the gene matches: 11. From germline, CDR1 is LGHDT and CDR2 YNNKEL (reference sequence). The CDR3 runs 16 residues.

This sequence joins TRBV27 and TRBJ2-1; TRBD2 might be the D (6 bases). From germline, CDR1 is MNHEY and CDR2 SMNVEV (reference sequence). The CDR3 sequence is 15 residues long. V dropped 1 base and J dropped 8 bases, with 15 bases sitting between them. The CDR3 loop reads CASSLWGRGEDEQFF. The CDR3, as DNA: TGTGCCAGCAGTTTATGGGGAAGAGGGGAGGATGAGCAGTTCTTC.

CDR3 DNA sequence: TGTGCCATCAGTGCGGGACAGGGGGTATTGGATGAGCAGTTCTTC. This translates into CAISAGQGVLDEQFF. The chain links TRBV10-3 to TRBJ2-1; 11 nucleotides match TRBD1. The V gene end was trimmed by 4 bases and the J gene end by 8 bases; junction bases not matched to a gene: 7. The CDR3 extends over 15 amino acids. Germline lookup yields CDR1 ENHRY and CDR2 SYGVKD.

The V and J genes are TRBV6-1 and TRBJ2-1; D unclear. The germline gives CDR1 MNHNS, CDR2 SASEGT. CDR3 length equals 15 residues. V was trimmed by 2 bases and J by 6 bases, leaving 14 bases between them. The CDR3 coding sequence is TGTGCCAGCAGTGAATTGCACGGGTTAAGCAATGAGCAGTTCTTC. It yields the protein CASSELHGLSNEQFF.

This clone appeared once. This rearrangement joins TRBV13 to TRBJ1-2; TRBD1 matches 7 bases. V lost 5 bases and J lost 3; bases outside the gene matches: 6. CDR3 length equals 14 residues. Per germline, CDR1 PRHDT and CDR2 FYEKMQ (reference sequence). The CDR3 sequence is CASSPPGTDYGYTF. CDR3 sequence (DNA): TGTGCCAGCAGCCCACCCGGGACAGACTATGGCTACACCTTC.

V is TRBV28 and J is TRBJ1-2; D may be TRBD1 (5 bases). The CDR3 loop spans 12 amino acids. V dropped 7 bases and J dropped 5 bases, with 11 bases sitting between them. Germline lookup yields CDR1 MDHEN and CDR2 SYDVKM. Here the CDR3 reads CASTSRGYGYTF. The CDR3 coding sequence is TGTGCCAGCACCTCCCGGGGGTATGGCTACACCTTC.

This clone was counted a single time. The V and J genes are TRBV28 and TRBJ1-2; TRBD1 might be the D (6 bases). Germline assignment: CDR1 MDHEN and CDR2 SYDVKM. CDR3 length equals 15 residues. The V end was cut by 4 bases, the J end by 5 bases, with 17 bases between. The DNA of the CDR3 is TGTGCCAGCAGTTACCCCCTGACAGGAGCATATGGCTACACCTTC. Residues: CASSYPLTGAYGYTF.

Details on this clone: The same CDR3 also results from other DNA sequences found in this sample. This rearrangement joins TRBV27 to TRBJ2-3; D uncertain. Looked up from germline, CDR1 is MNHEY and CDR2 is SMNVEV (reference sequence). This CDR3 has 12 amino acids. The V gene lost 4 bases and the J gene lost 2 bases, with 4 bases spanning the gap. The CDR3 DNA sequence: TGTGCCAGCAGTTCTTACACAGATACGCAGTATTTT. Its translation: CASSSYTDTQYF.

The genes are TRBV6-6 and TRBJ1-3; D is unclear. Trimming cost V 6 bases and J 1 base, with 10 bases left between them. This CDR3 comprises 14 residues. The germline CDR1 and CDR2 sequences are MNHNY and SVGAGI (reference sequence). CDR3 region: CASRAQVSGNTIYF. Written as DNA, the CDR3 is TGTGCCAGCAGGGCGCAGGTTTCTGGAAACACCATATATTTT.

The V and J genes are TRBV28 and TRBJ2-7, with 10 bases identical to TRBD1. This CDR3 has 15 residues. The germline V gene has CDR1 MDHEN and CDR2 SYDVKM. Trimming took 3 bases from V and 3 from J; bases not matched to a gene: 5. In nucleotides, the CDR3 is TGTGCCAGCAGTTTCGAGGACAGGGGGTTCTACGAGCAGTACTTC. The encoded protein is CASSFEDRGFYEQYF. The complete variable domain, with remaining parts taken from reference TRBV28 and TRBJ2-7, reads DVKVTQSSRYLVKRTGEKVFLECVQDMDHENMFWYRQDPGLGLRLIYFSYDVKMKEKGDIPEGYSVSREKKERFSLILESASTNQTSMYLCASSFEDRGFYEQYFGPGTRLTVT.

The chain carries TRBV15 and TRBJ2-7; TRBD1 aligns across 10 bases. Germline lookup yields CDR1 LNHNV and CDR2 YYDKDF (reference sequence). J was trimmed by 5 bases and V by 5 bases; bases with no gene match: 3. The CDR3 extends over 13 amino acids. The CDR3 sequence: CATSFGTGDEQYF. In nucleotides, the CDR3 is TGTGCCACCAGCTTCGGGACAGGGGACGAGCAGTACTTC. The whole variable domain, filled in from reference TRBV15 and TRBJ2-7, reads DAMVIQNPRYQVTQFGKPVTLSCSQTLNHNVMYWYQQKSSQAPKLLFHYYDKDFNNEADTPDNFQSRRPNTSFCFLDIRSPGLGDTAMYLCATSFGTGDEQYFGPGTRLTVT.

The chain links TRBV6-5 to TRBJ1-2; 9 bases agree with TRBD1. V lost 6 bases to trimming and J lost 5 bases; unmatched junction nucleotides: 7. Germline CDR1 is MNHEY and CDR2 is SVGAGI. This CDR3 comprises 14 residues. DNA of the CDR3: TGTGCCAGCAGGACCGGGACAGGGTTTTATGGCTACACCTTC. Translating it yields CASRTGTGFYGYTF.

The chain uses TRBV6-5 and TRBJ2-7; TRBD2 might be the D (5 bases). The CDR3 contains 14 residues. Trimming shortened V by 6 bases and J by 0 bases, and 12 bases separated the two germline ends. Per the germline V gene, CDR1 is MNHEY and CDR2 is SVGAGI. This CDR3 is CASRTGLGSYEQYF. CDR3 bases: TGTGCCAGCAGGACGGGGTTGGGCTCCTACGAGCAGTACTTC.

This clone has a single count. The genes are TRBV11-2 and TRBJ2-1; 11 bases are a match to TRBD2. The junction had 3 bases not matched to a gene; V was cut back by 1 base and J by 4 bases. The germline V gene has CDR1 SGHAT and CDR2 FQNNGV. The CDR3 totals 16 residues. The CDR3, as DNA: TGTGCCAGCAGCTTAGGACTAGCGGGACATTACAATGAGCAGTTCTTC. Protein sequence: CASSLGLAGHYNEQFF.

The rearrangement links TRBV5-6 to TRBJ2-3, with D unresolved. Looked up from germline, CDR1 is SGHDT and CDR2 is YYEEEE. The length of the CDR3 is 15 residues. The V end lost 5 bases, the J end lost 4 bases, and 17 bases lay between the germline ends. CDR3 residues: CASSPGPGAPDTQYF. CDR3 DNA: TGTGCCAGCAGTCCCGGTCCGGGTGCCCCAGATACGCAGTATTTT.

CDR3 protein: CASSESRTGGNEKLFF. The CDR3 DNA follows: TGTGCCAGCAGTGAATCACGGACAGGGGGTAATGAAAAACTGTTTTTT. This rearrangement joins TRBV25-1 to TRBJ1-4; TRBD1 agrees at 10 bases. The germline gives CDR1 MGHDK, CDR2 SYGVNS. V shed 1 base and J 4 bases; nucleotides not matched to a gene: 3. The CDR3 runs 16 residues.

The gene calls are TRBV6-2 or TRBV6-3 and TRBJ1-6; TRBD1 might be the D (6 bases). Trimming removed 2 bases at V and 8 bases at J, with 16 bases between. The CDR3 runs 16 residues. Germline V CDR1 and CDR2: MNHEY, SVGEGT. The CDR3, as DNA: TGTGCCAGCAGTTACAATGACAGGATTACGTATTCACCCCTCCACTTT. Its protein product is CASSYNDRITYSPLHF.

V is TRBV4-2 and J is TRBJ2-2; D possibly corresponds to TRBD1 (6 bases). V was shortened by 0 bases and J by 6 bases, with 14 bases between the two germline ends. The germline V gene has CDR1 LGHNA and CDR2 YNFKEQ. This CDR3 contains 16 residues. Here the CDR3 reads CASSQDTAGVAGELFF. DNA of the CDR3: TGTGCCAGCAGCCAAGATACTGCAGGGGTAGCCGGGGAGCTGTTTTTT.

The CDR3 DNA is TGTGCCAGCAGTTTTGGAGTGAGACAGCCCCAGCATTTT. Translation gives CASSFGVRQPQHF. The V call is TRBV12-3 or TRBV12-4, the J call TRBJ1-5; D is unresolved. The germline V and J ends were trimmed by 3 bases and 7 bases, with 10 bases remaining between them. CDR3 length: 13 residues.

The chain is built from TRBV20-1 and TRBJ2-1; TRBD2 agrees at 7 bases. The germline V gene has CDR1 DFQATT and CDR2 SNEGSKA (reference sequence). The CDR3 has 10 amino acids. V was pared by 6 bases and J by 10 bases, with 3 bases of the junction left unmatched. CDR3 sequence (DNA): TGCAGTGCCCTAGCGGTCGAGCAGTTCTTC. This sequence encodes CSALAVEQFF.

V and J are TRBV21-1 and TRBJ1-1; the listed D gene, TRBD1, was not tested against the DNA. TRBV21-1 is classified as a pseudogene. The CDR3 is 16 residues long. CDR3 nucleotides: TGTGCCAGATGTTTGCGGGACAGGTCCATGAACACTGAAGCTTTCTTT. Protein: CARCLRDRSMNTEAFF.